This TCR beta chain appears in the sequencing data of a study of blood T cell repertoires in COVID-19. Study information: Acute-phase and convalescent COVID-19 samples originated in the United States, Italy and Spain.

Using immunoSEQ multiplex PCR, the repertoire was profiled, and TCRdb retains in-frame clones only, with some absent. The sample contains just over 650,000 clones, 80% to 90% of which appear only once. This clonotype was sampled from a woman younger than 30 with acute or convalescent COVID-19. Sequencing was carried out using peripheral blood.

The DNA for the CDR3 is TGTGCCAGCAGTTTAGTCAAGGGACAGGGTCAGTTGTCTGGAAACACCATATATTTT. It is translated as CASSLVKGQGQLSGNTIYF. V gene TRBV28 combines with J gene TRBJ1-3, with 9 nucleotides matching TRBD1. The CDR3 spans 19 residues. V dropped 2 bases and J dropped 1; count of bases not matched to a gene: 12. CDR1 and CDR2 from the germline V gene are MDHEN and SYDVKM. The full variable domain, completed using reference TRBV28 and TRBJ1-3, is DVKVTQSSRYLVKRTGEKVFLECVQDMDHENMFWYRQDPGLGLRLIYFSYDVKMKEKGDIPEGYSVSREKKERFSLILESASTNQTSMYLCASSLVKGQGQLSGNTIYFGEGSWLTVV.